These 12 T cell receptor beta chains share one sample of origin, sequenced in a study of T cell repertoires in ileal Crohn's disease. Measured with immunoSEQ multiplex PCR; TCRdb has only the in-frame clones, and not every one. The table lists fewer than 1,000 clones, roughly 83% of them singletons, with approximately 14% in the top ten. Sequencing was carried out using ileal tissue. These receptors came from an adult with Crohn's disease.

This chain connects TRBV7-2 to TRBJ2-3; 7 nucleotides line up with TRBD2. Germline loops: CDR1 SGHTA, CDR2 FQGNSA. The CDR3 runs 14 residues. The V gene end was trimmed by 3 bases and the J gene end by 5 bases; junction bases not matched to a gene: 5. CDR3 nucleotides: TGTGCCAGCAGCTTGGAACGGGGGGTAGATACGCAGTATTTT. It encodes CASSLERGVDTQYF.

This chain links TRBV5-4 with TRBJ2-5; 13 bases align to TRBD2. Germline V gives CDR1 SGHNT, CDR2 YYREEE (reference sequence). This CDR3 has 16 amino acids. The ends lost 3 bases at V and 5 bases at J; junction bases unmatched: 7. The CDR3 DNA reads TGTGCCAGCAGCTCCCGACTAGCGGGGGGCCTGGAGACCCAGTACTTC. Translation: CASSSRLAGGLETQYF. Variable domain in full (rest from reference TRBV5-4 and TRBJ2-5): ETGVTQSPTHLIKTRGQQVTLRCSSQSGHNTVSWYQQALGQGPQFIFQYYREEENGRGNFPPRFSGLQFPNYSSELNVNALELDDSALYLCASSSRLAGGLETQYFGPGTRLLVL.

This clone turned up a few times. The CDR3 DNA follows: TGTGCCAGCAGCCCTAGGCATAGTGTAGGTGAGCAGTTCTTC. It yields the protein CASSPRHSVGEQFF. The V and J genes are TRBV7-6 and TRBJ2-1; no firm D call. CDR3 size: 14 residues. From germline, CDR1 is SGHVS and CDR2 FNYEAQ. Between the trimmed V and J ends, which lost 5 bases and 9 bases, there was a span of 17 bases.

The chain is built from TRBV28 and TRBJ2-7; TRBD1 is a possible D gene (6 bases). V shed 8 bases and J shed 0 bases, with 14 bases lying between them. CDR3 length equals 14 residues. The germline gives CDR1 MDHEN, CDR2 SYDVKM. In DNA form, the CDR3 reads TGTGCCAGCGTAGACAGGACCAGCTCCTACGAGCAGTACTTC. Protein sequence: CASVDRTSSYEQYF.

The gene calls are TRBV19 and TRBJ2-2, with D unclear. Germline V CDR1 and CDR2: LNHDA, SQIVND (reference sequence). The CDR3 totals 13 residues. V shed 6 bases and J shed 6 bases, with 11 bases lying between them. CDR3 DNA: TGTGCCAGTAGACCGACATCCGCCGGGGAGCTGTTTTTT. This gives the protein CASRPTSAGELFF.

The chain uses TRBV18 and TRBJ2-6; D remains unclear. Germline CDR1 KGHSH, CDR2 LQKENI. Trimming took off 3 bases at V and 4 bases at J, with 4 bases between the two ends. The CDR3 covers 13 residues. CDR3 protein: CASSPRGANVLTF. The CDR3 DNA is TGTGCCAGCTCACCGAGGGGGGCCAACGTCCTGACTTTC.

The rearrangement joins TRBV7-2 to TRBJ1-6, with D maybe TRBD1 (6 bases). CDR3 length: 17 residues. V was shortened by 4 bases and J by 2 bases, with 15 bases between the two germline ends. Germline CDR1 reads SGHTA; CDR2 reads FQGNSA. Here the CDR3 DNA reads TGTGCCAGCAGCTCTGGGCGGGGGCCCCCCTATAATTCACCCCTCCACTTT. This encodes CASSSGRGPPYNSPLHF. Together with reference TRBV7-2 and TRBJ1-6, the CDR3 gives the full variable domain: GAGVSQSPSNKVTEKGKDVELRCDPISGHTALYWYRQSLGQGLEFLIYFQGNSAPDKSGLPSDRFSAERTGGSVSTLTIQRTQQEDSAVYLCASSSGRGPPYNSPLHFGNGTRLTVT.

The chain combines TRBV6-1 with TRBJ1-5, with D possibly matching TRBD1 (5 bases). V lost 0 bases to trimming and J lost 6 bases, with 9 bases between them. The germline gives CDR1 MNHNS, CDR2 SASEGT. This CDR3 is 14 amino acids long. CDR3 DNA sequence: TGTGCCAGCAGTGAAGCGGGGGGTAGTCAGCCCCAGCATTTT. Amino acids: CASSEAGGSQPQHF.

The chain carries TRBV19 and TRBJ2-3, with D maybe TRBD2 (5 bases). The V and J ends lost 4 bases and 4 bases respectively, with 9 bases between them. Germline CDR1 and CDR2: LNHDA and SQIVND (reference sequence). CDR3 length: 13 amino acids. As DNA, the CDR3 is TGTGCCAGTAGTAGAGGGTTGGCAGATACGCAGTATTTT. Translated: CASSRGLADTQYF.

The chain carries TRBV11-3 and TRBJ2-2; 8 bases fit TRBD2. Germline values: CDR1 SGHNT, CDR2 YENEEA. The CDR3 is 15 residues long. The ends lost 2 bases at V and 6 bases at J; junction bases unmatched: 5. The CDR3 loop is CASSLIGGASGELFF. CDR3 DNA sequence: TGTGCCAGCAGCTTAATCGGGGGGGCGTCCGGGGAGCTGTTTTTT.

The V and J genes are TRBV4-1 and TRBJ2-4; no firm D call. The CDR3 consists of 15 residues. V was pared by 0 bases and J by 1 base, with 7 bases between. Germline-derived CDR1 and CDR2 are MGHRA and YSYEKL. CDR3 DNA: TGCGCCAGCAGCCAAGAACCGGAGGCCAAAAACATTCAGTACTTC. Encoded protein: CASSQEPEAKNIQYF.

The chain joins TRBV5-1 to TRBJ2-7; 9 bases align to TRBD2. The J segment lost 2 bases and the V segment lost 0 bases, leaving 9 bases of the junction unmatched. Germline V gene data show CDR1 as SGHRS and CDR2 as YFSETQ. The CDR3 consists of 17 residues. Here the CDR3 DNA reads TGCGCCAGCAGCTTGGTCCCAGCGGGGGGTCTCCCCTACGAGCAGTACTTC. Translated: CASSLVPAGGLPYEQYF.